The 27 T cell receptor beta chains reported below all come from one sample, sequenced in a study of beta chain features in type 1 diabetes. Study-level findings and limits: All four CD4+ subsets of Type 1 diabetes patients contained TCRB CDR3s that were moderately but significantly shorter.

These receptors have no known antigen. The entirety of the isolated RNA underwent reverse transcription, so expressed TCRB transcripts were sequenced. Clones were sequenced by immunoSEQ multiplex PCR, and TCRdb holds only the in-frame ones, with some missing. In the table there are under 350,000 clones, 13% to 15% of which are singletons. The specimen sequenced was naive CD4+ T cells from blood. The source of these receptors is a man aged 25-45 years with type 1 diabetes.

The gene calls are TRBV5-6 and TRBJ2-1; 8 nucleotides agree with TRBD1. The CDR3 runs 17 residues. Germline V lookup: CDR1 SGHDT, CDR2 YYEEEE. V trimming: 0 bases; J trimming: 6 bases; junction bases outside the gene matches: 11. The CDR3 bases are TGTGCCAGCAGCTTGGTGGTTACAGGGGGGATGCGCAATGAGCAGTTCTTC. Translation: CASSLVVTGGMRNEQFF.

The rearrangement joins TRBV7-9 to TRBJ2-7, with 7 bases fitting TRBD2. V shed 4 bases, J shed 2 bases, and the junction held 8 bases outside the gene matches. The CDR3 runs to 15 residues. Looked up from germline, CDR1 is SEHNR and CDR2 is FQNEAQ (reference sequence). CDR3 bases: TGTGCCAGCAGCTCGCTGACTAGCCCACCCTACGAGCAGTACTTC. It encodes CASSSLTSPPYEQYF.

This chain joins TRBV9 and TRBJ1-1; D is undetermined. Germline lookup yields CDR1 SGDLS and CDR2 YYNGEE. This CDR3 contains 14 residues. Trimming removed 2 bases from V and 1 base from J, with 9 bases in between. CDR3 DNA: TGTGCCAGCAGCGTCCAGCCAGGGAACACTGAAGCTTTCTTT. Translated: CASSVQPGNTEAFF. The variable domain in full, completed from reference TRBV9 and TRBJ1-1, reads DSGVTQTPKHLITATGQRVTLRCSPRSGDLSVYWYQQSLDQGLQFLIQYYNGEERAKGNILERFSAQQFPDLHSELNLSSLELGDSALYFCASSVQPGNTEAFFGQGTRLTVV.

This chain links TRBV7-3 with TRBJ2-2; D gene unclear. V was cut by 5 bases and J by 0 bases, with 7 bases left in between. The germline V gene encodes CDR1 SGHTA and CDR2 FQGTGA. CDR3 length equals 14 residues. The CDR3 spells CASSLRANTGELFF. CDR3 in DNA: TGTGCCAGCAGCCTCCGTGCGAACACCGGGGAGCTGTTTTTT.

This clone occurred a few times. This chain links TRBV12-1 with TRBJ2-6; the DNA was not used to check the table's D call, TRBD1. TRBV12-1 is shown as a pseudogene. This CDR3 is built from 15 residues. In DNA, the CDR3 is TGTGCCAGCAGCCTACTGACACGTGGGGCCAACGTCCTGACTTTC. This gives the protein CASSLLTRGANVLTF.

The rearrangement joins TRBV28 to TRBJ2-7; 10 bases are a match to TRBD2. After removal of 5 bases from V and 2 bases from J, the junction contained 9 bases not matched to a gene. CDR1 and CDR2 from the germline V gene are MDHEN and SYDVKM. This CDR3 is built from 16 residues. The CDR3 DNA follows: TGTGCCAGCAGTCCCCTGACTAGCGGGCGGGCCTACGAGCAGTACTTC. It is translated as CASSPLTSGRAYEQYF. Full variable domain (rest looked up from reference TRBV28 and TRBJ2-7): DVKVTQSSRYLVKRTGEKVFLECVQDMDHENMFWYRQDPGLGLRLIYFSYDVKMKEKGDIPEGYSVSREKKERFSLILESASTNQTSMYLCASSPLTSGRAYEQYFGPGTRLTVT.

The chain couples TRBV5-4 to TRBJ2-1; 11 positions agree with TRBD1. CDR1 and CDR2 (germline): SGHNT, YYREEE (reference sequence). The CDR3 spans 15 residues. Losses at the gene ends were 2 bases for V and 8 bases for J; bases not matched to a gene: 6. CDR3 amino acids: CASSFSDRGHDEQFF. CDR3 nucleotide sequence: TGTGCCAGCAGCTTCTCGGACAGGGGGCACGATGAGCAGTTCTTC.

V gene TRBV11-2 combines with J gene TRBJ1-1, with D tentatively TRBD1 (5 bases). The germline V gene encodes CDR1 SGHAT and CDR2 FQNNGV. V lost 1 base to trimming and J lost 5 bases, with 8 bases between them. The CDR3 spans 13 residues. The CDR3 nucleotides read TGTGCCAGCAGCTTAGTTAGGACAACTGAAGCTTTCTTT. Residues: CASSLVRTTEAFF.

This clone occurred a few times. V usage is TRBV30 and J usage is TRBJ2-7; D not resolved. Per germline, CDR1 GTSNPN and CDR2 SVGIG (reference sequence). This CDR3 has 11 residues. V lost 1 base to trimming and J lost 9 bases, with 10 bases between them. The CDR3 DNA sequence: TGTGCCTGGAGTGAAACTGGGCGGCAGTACTTC. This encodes CAWSETGRQYF.

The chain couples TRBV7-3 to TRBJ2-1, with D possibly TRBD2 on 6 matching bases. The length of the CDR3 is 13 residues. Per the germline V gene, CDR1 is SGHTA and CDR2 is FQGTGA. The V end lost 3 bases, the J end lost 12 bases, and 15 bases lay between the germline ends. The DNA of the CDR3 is TGTGCCAGCAGCTTCAATCAGGAGGGCCTGCAGTTCTTC. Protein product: CASSFNQEGLQFF.

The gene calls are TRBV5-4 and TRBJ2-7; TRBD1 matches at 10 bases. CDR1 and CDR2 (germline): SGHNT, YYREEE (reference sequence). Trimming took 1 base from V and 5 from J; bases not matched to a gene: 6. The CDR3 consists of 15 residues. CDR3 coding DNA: TGTGCCAGCAGCTTGTGGACAGGGGGGTACAACGAGCAGTACTTC. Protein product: CASSLWTGGYNEQYF.

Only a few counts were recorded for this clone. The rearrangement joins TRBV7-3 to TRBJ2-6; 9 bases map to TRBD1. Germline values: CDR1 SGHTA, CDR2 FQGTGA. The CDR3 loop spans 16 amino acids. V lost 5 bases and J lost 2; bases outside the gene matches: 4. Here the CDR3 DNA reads TGTGCCAGCAGCCGAACAGGGGGCGCTGGGGCCAACGTCCTGACTTTC. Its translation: CASSRTGGAGANVLTF. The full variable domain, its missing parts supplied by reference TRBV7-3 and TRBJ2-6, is GAGVSQTPSNKVTEKGKYVELRCDPISGHTALYWYRQSLGQGPEFLIYFQGTGAADDSGLPNDRFFAVRPEGSVSTLKIQRTERGDSAVYLCASSRTGGAGANVLTFGAGSRLTVL.

This CDR3 is CASSMGTSGSEQYF. The DNA of the CDR3 is TGTGCCAGCAGCATGGGGACTAGCGGGAGCGAGCAGTACTTC. This chain links TRBV7-3 with TRBJ2-7; 14 positions agree with TRBD2. CDR1 is SGHTA, CDR2 FQGTGA, per germline. V lost 5 bases to trimming and J lost 6 bases; unmatched junction nucleotides: 3. There are 14 residues in the CDR3. Drawing the rest from reference TRBV7-3 and TRBJ2-7, the complete variable domain is GAGVSQTPSNKVTEKGKYVELRCDPISGHTALYWYRQSLGQGPEFLIYFQGTGAADDSGLPNDRFFAVRPEGSVSTLKIQRTERGDSAVYLCASSMGTSGSEQYFGPGTRLTVT.

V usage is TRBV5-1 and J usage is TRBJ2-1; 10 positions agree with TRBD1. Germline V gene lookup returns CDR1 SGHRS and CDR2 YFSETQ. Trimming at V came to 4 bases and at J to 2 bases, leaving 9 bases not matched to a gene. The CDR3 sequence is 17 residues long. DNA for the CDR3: TGCGCCAGCAGCCCCCTAGGACAGGGGGGCCCCTACAATGAGCAGTTCTTC. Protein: CASSPLGQGGPYNEQFF.

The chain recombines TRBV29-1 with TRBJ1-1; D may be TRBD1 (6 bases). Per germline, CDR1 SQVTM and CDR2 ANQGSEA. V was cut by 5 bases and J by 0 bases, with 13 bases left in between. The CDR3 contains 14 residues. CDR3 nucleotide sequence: TGCAGCGTTAGGAAGGACAGAATGAACACTGAAGCTTTCTTT. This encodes CSVRKDRMNTEAFF.

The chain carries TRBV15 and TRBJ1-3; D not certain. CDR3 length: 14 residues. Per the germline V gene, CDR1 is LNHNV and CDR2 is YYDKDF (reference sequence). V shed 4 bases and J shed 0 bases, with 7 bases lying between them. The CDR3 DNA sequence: TGTGCCACCAGCACAGGCCTCTCTGGAAACACCATATATTTT. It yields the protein CATSTGLSGNTIYF. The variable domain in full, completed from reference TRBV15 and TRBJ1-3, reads DAMVIQNPRYQVTQFGKPVTLSCSQTLNHNVMYWYQQKSSQAPKLLFHYYDKDFNNEADTPDNFQSRRPNTSFCFLDIRSPGLGDTAMYLCATSTGLSGNTIYFGEGSWLTVV.

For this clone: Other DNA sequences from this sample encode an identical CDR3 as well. The CDR3 reads CASSSGQNTEAFF. In DNA form, the CDR3 reads TGTGCCAGCAGTTCGGGACAGAACACTGAAGCTTTCTTT. This sequence joins TRBV28 and TRBJ1-1, with D perhaps TRBD1 (6 bases). The length of the CDR3 is 13 residues. Trimming removed 4 bases from V and 1 base from J, with 7 bases in between. The V gene's germline CDR1 is MDHEN and CDR2 SYDVKM. Drawing the rest from reference TRBV28 and TRBJ1-1, the complete variable domain is DVKVTQSSRYLVKRTGEKVFLECVQDMDHENMFWYRQDPGLGLRLIYFSYDVKMKEKGDIPEGYSVSREKKERFSLILESASTNQTSMYLCASSSGQNTEAFFGQGTRLTVV.

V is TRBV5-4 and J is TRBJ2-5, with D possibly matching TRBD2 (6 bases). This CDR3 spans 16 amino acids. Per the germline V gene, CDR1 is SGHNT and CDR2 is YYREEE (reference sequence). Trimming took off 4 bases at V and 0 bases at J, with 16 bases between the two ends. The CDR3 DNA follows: TGTGCCAGCAGCCAGGGAGGTCGACAGAACCAAGAGACCCAGTACTTC. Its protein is CASSQGGRQNQETQYF.

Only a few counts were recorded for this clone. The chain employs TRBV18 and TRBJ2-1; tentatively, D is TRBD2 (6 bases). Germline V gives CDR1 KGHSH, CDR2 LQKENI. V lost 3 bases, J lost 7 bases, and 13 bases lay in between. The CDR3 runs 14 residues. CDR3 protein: CASSPAGTFNEQFF. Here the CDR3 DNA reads TGTGCCAGCTCACCGGCGGGGACTTTTAATGAGCAGTTCTTC.

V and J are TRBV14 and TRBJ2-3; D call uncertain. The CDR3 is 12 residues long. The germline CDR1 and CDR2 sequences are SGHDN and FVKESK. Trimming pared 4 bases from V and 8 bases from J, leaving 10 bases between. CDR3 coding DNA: TGTGCCAGCAGCCCCTTAACGGGTACGCAGTATTTT. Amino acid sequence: CASSPLTGTQYF. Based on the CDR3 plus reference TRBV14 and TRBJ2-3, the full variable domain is EAGVTQFPSHSVIEKGQTVTLRCDPISGHDNLYWYRRVMGKEIKFLLHFVKESKQDESGMPNNRFLAERTGGTYSTLKVQPAELEDSGVYFCASSPLTGTQYFGPGTRLTVL.

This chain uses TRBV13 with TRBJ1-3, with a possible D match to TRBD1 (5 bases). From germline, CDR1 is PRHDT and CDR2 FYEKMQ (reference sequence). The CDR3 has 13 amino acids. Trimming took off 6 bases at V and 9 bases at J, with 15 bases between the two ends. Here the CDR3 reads CASRGPARSTIYF. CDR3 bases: TGTGCCAGCAGGGGGCCCGCAAGGAGCACCATATATTTT.

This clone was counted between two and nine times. CDR3 sequence reads: CATWDRDNEQFF. The CDR3 nucleotides are TGTGCCACCTGGGACAGAGACAATGAGCAGTTCTTC. The chain employs TRBV6-5 and TRBJ2-1; 7 nucleotides agree with TRBD1. V lost 10 bases and J lost 5; bases outside the gene matches: 5. The CDR3 has 12 residues. Germline CDR1 and CDR2: MNHEY and SVGAGI.

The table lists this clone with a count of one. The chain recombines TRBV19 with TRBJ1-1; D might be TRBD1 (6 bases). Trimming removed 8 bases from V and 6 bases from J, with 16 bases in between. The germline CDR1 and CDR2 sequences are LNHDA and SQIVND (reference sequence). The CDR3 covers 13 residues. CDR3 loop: CASSQGSAAEAFF. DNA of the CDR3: TGTGCCAGTTCACAGGGTAGTGCTGCTGAAGCTTTCTTT.

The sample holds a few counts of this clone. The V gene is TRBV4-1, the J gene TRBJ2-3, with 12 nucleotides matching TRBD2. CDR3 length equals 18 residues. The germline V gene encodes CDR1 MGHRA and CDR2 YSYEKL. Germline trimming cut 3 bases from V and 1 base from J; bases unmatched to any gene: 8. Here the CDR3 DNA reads TGCGCCAGCAGCCAGGCCCCTCGACTAGCGGGGGGCACAGATACGCAGTATTTT. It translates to CASSQAPRLAGGTDTQYF.

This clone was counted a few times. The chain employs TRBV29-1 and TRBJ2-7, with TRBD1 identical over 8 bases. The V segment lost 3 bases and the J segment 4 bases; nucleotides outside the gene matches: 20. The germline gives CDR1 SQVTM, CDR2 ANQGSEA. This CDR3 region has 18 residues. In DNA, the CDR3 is TGCAGCGTTGAGGTCGTCGCCCTTCTCCGGGACAGGAGGTACGAGCAGTACTTC. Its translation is CSVEVVALLRDRRYEQYF.

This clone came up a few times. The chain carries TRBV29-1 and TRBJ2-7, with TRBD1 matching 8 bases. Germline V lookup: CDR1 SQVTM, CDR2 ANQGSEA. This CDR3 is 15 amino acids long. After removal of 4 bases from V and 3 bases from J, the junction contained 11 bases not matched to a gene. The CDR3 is CSVGGQDGWDYEQYF. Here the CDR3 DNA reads TGCAGCGTTGGGGGACAGGATGGATGGGACTACGAGCAGTACTTC.

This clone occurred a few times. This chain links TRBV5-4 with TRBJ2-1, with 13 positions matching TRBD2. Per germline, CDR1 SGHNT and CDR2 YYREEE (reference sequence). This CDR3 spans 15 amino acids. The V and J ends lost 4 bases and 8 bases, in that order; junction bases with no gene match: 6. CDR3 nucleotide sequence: TGTGCCAGCAGCAGGACTAGCGGGAGTTTCGATGAGCAGTTCTTC. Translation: CASSRTSGSFDEQFF.